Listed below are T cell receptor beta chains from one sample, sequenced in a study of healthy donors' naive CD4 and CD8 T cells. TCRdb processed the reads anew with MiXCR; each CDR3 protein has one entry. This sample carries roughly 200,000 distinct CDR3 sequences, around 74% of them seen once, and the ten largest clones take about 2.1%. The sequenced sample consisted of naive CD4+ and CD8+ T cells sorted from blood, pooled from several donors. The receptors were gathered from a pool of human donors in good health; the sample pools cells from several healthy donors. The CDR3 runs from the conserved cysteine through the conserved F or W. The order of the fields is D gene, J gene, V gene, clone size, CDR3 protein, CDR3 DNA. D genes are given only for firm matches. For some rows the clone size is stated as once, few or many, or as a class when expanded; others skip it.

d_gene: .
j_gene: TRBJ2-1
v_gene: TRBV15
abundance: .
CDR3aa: CATSTSPRVYNEQFF
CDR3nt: TGTGCCACCAGCACCAGTCCGCGGGTTTACAATGAGCAGTTCTTC

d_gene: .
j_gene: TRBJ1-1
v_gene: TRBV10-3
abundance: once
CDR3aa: CAITGDLNTEAFF
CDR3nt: TGTGCCATCACTGGGGACCTGAACACTGAAGCTTTCTTT

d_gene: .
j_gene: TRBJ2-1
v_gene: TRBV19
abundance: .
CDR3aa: CASSIGSFSYNEQFF
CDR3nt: TGTGCCAGTAGTATAGGCTCGTTCTCCTACAATGAGCAGTTCTTC

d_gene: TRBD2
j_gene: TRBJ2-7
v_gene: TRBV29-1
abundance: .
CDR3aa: CSVVGLAGVLSYEQYF
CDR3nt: TGCAGCGTTGTGGGGCTAGCGGGAGTCCTCTCCTACGAGCAGTACTTC

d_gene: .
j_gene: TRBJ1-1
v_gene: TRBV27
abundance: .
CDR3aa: CASSLGTVSTEAFF
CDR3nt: TGTGCCAGCAGTTTAGGGACGGTGAGCACTGAAGCTTTCTTT

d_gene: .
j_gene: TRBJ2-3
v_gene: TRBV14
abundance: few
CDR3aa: CASSQDRAKDTQYF
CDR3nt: TGTGCCAGCAGCCAAGATAGGGCGAAAGATACGCAGTATTTT

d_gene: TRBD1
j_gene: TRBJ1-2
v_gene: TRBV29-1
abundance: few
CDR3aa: CSVVYYGSGTGDGYTF
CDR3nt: TGCAGCGTTGTTTACTATGGGTCCGGGACAGGGGATGGCTACACCTTC

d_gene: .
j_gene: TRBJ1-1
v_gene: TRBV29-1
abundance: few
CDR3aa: CSVDFRGEGFF
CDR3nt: TGCAGCGTTGATTTCAGGGGTGAGGGATTCTTT

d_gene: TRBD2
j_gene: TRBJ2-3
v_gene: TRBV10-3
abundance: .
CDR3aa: CAISLAGGPTDTQYF
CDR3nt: TGTGCCATCAGTTTAGCGGGGGGGCCAACAGATACGCAGTATTTT

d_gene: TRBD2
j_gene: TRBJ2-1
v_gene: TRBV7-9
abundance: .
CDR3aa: CASSLELAGIIYNEQFF
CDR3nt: TGTGCCAGCAGCTTAGAGCTAGCGGGGATAATATACAATGAGCAGTTCTTC

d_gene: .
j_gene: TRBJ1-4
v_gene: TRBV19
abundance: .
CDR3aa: CASNGYEKLFF
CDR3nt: TGTGCCAGTAATGGGTATGAAAAACTGTTTTTT

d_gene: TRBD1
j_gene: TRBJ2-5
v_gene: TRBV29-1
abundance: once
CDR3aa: CSVSGQRETQYF
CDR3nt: TGCAGCGTTTCGGGACAGAGGGAGACCCAGTACTTC

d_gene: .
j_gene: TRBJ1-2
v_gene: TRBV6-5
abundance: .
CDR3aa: CASSYSQFRGGDGYTF
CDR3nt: TGTGCCAGCAGTTACTCCCAGTTTCGAGGCGGGGACGGCTACACCTTC

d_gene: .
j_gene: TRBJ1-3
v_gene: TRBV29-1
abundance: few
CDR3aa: CSVVDAGNTIYF
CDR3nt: TGCAGCGTTGTGGATGCTGGAAACACCATATATTTT